Reported below is one T cell receptor (beta chain). What it binds is not known. These data are taken from a study of chemoradiotherapy in HPV16-positive cancers. Looking at the study overall: A couple of HPV16-positive patients' cells yielded candidate HPV-specific clones and common motifs.

Findings of the study overall: Candidate HPV-specific clones and E7-related TCR motifs grew in tumor during treatment. HPV-responsive T-cell expansion during chemoradiotherapy was linked to improved recurrence-free survival in HPV16-positive patients.

Over chemoradiotherapy, repertoires were sampled more than once. Trimming took off 4 bases at V and 4 bases at J, with 7 bases between the two ends. Germline CDR1 and CDR2: GTSNPN and SVGIG (reference sequence). This CDR3 contains 11 residues. Method: immunoSEQ multiplex PCR; TCRdb's copy keeps in-frame clones and lacks some. The repertoire has under 6,500 clones, 86% of them found once; the top ten carry around 2.4%. This receptor was taken from a human donor with HPV-associated anogenital cancer. This chain links TRBV30 with TRBJ1-2; D gene unclear. Material: tumor tissue, obtained from a patient who underwent chemoradiotherapy. The CDR3 DNA follows: TGTGCCTGGATAAAGTCCTATGGCTACACCTTC. Its protein is CAWIKSYGYTF.